This entry lists 25 T cell receptor beta chains sequenced from one sample in a study of cytomegalovirus exposure and HLA in healthy donors. Both 60 Vbeta primers and 13 Jbeta primers went into the PCR. Assay used: immunoSEQ multiplex PCR; TCRdb lists only in-frame clones, some missing. This sample carries about 200,000 clones, roughly 80% of them seen once, and the ten largest clones take around 1.5%. Sequencing was performed on PBMCs. These receptors were taken from a woman between 45 and 60 years old in good health and CMV-seronegative.

This sequence joins TRBV19 and TRBJ2-5; TRBD2 aligns across 10 bases. Per the germline V gene, CDR1 is LNHDA and CDR2 is SQIVND (reference sequence). This CDR3 region has 16 residues. V lost 4 bases, J lost 5 bases, and 10 bases stayed unmatched. This chain's CDR3 is CASSTSLAGLYETQYF. The DNA for the CDR3 is TGTGCCAGTAGTACCTCACTAGCGGGGCTTTATGAGACCCAGTACTTC.

This chain joins TRBV9 and TRBJ1-1; 7 bases are a match to TRBD1. J gave up 6 bases and V 3 bases, and 11 bases lay outside the gene matches. The CDR3 is 15 residues long. Looked up from germline, CDR1 is SGDLS and CDR2 is YYNGEE. CDR3 sequence (DNA): TGTGCCAGCAGCGCCCGACAGGGAGGTGTCGCTGAAGCTTTCTTT. Its translation is CASSARQGGVAEAFF.

Of note for this clone: One end of the junction does not line up with germline, which may come from a read error. The genes are TRBV7-9 and TRBJ1-3, with TRBD1 as a possible D gene (5 bases). The CDR3 covers 16 residues. Germline CDR1 SEHNR, CDR2 FQNEAQ (reference sequence). The CDR3: CSSTRSGGGARNTIYF. CDR3 DNA: TGTTCCAGCACCCGGTCCGGGGGAGGGGCCCGAAACACCATATATTTT.

This clone showed up just a few times. The V and J genes are TRBV2 and TRBJ2-1; a weak D match, TRBD2 (5 bases). Trimming pared 6 bases from V and 7 bases from J, leaving 10 bases between. CDR3 size: 12 residues. Germline CDR1 SNHLY, CDR2 FYNNEI. CDR3: CASRPRRNEQFF. DNA of the CDR3: TGTGCCAGCAGGCCACGGAGGAATGAGCAGTTCTTC.

The genes are TRBV7-2 and TRBJ2-5, with D possibly TRBD2 on 6 matching bases. V dropped 2 bases and J dropped 5 bases, with 12 bases sitting between them. CDR3 length equals 14 residues. The V gene's germline CDR1 is SGHTA and CDR2 FQGNSA. CDR3 sequence: CASSLYGGVETQYF. The DNA for the CDR3 is TGTGCCAGCAGCTTATACGGGGGAGTGGAGACCCAGTACTTC.

The chain recombines TRBV20-1 with TRBJ1-1; D is unresolved. CDR1 and CDR2 (germline): DFQATT, SNEGSKA (reference sequence). The CDR3 totals 11 residues. The ends were cut back, 3 bases at V and 4 bases at J, with 6 bases in the middle. The CDR3: CSAREFTEAFF. DNA of the CDR3: TGCAGTGCTAGGGAGTTCACTGAAGCTTTCTTT.

The genes are TRBV7-6 and TRBJ1-5, with TRBD1 as a possible D gene (5 bases). The V end lost 3 bases, the J end lost 8 bases, and 11 bases lay between the germline ends. Per germline, CDR1 SGHVS and CDR2 FNYEAQ. The CDR3 spans 13 residues. In DNA form, the CDR3 reads TGTGCCAGCAGCTTGGGGGGGGAAAAGCCCCAGCATTTT. It translates to CASSLGGEKPQHF.

The rearrangement links TRBV7-3 to TRBJ1-2, with 9 bases lining up with TRBD1. V lost 1 base, J lost 7 bases, and 10 bases stayed unmatched. Per germline, CDR1 SGHTA and CDR2 FQGTGA. The CDR3 totals 16 residues. This CDR3 is CASSLSPTGGKSGYTF. CDR3 in DNA: TGTGCCAGCAGCTTAAGTCCAACAGGGGGCAAGTCTGGCTACACCTTC.

V is TRBV7-6 and J is TRBJ2-7; 11 bases line up with TRBD1. Germline lookup yields CDR1 SGHVS and CDR2 FNYEAQ. V lost 4 bases to trimming and J lost 5 bases; unmatched junction nucleotides: 4. CDR3 length equals 14 residues. The CDR3 loop is CASSYRDRGDEQYF. CDR3 sequence (DNA): TGTGCCAGCAGCTACCGGGACAGGGGGGACGAGCAGTACTTC.

This clone has just a few counts. The chain joins TRBV5-6 to TRBJ1-2, with a weak D call TRBD1 (6 bases). The CDR3 totals 12 residues. Per germline, CDR1 SGHDT and CDR2 YYEEEE. Trimming took off 4 bases at V and 6 bases at J, with 10 bases between the two ends. CDR3 protein: CASSPTGNGYTF. CDR3 sequence (DNA): TGTGCCAGCAGCCCTACAGGGAATGGCTACACCTTC.

This clone was seen a handful of times. This sequence joins TRBV14 and TRBJ2-2, with a tentative D call TRBD2 (5 bases). Germline CDR1 reads SGHDN; CDR2 reads FVKESK. The CDR3 loop spans 17 amino acids. Trimming pared 4 bases from V and 4 bases from J, leaving 19 bases between. CDR3 amino acids: CASSPHMSTGSTGELFF. DNA for the CDR3: TGTGCCAGCAGCCCACACATGAGTACGGGGTCCACCGGGGAGCTGTTTTTT.

CDR3 in DNA: TGTGCCAGCAGTTACGGGGACAAAACCTACGAGCAGTACTTC. Protein sequence: CASSYGDKTYEQYF. The chain employs TRBV6-5 and TRBJ2-7; possible D gene TRBD1, 6 bases. There are 14 residues in the CDR3. The V end was cut by 2 bases, the J end by 2 bases, with 10 bases between. CDR1 and CDR2 from the germline V gene are MNHEY and SVGAGI.

The chain recombines TRBV27 with TRBJ1-2; 7 bases match TRBD1. The germline V gene has CDR1 MNHEY and CDR2 SMNVEV (reference sequence). The CDR3 totals 13 residues. Trimming cost V 2 bases and J 6 bases; bases outside gene matches: 3. The DNA for the CDR3 is TGTGCCAGCAGTTTACAGGGGACAGATGGCTACACCTTC. Its translation: CASSLQGTDGYTF.

The chain recombines TRBV5-1 with TRBJ2-2; 13 nucleotides match TRBD2. The V segment lost 0 bases and the J segment 5 bases; nucleotides outside the gene matches: 4. The CDR3 covers 17 residues. Germline CDR1 is SGHRS and CDR2 is YFSETQ. The CDR3 here is CASSLGLAGGKTGELFF. The CDR3 bases are TGCGCCAGCAGCTTGGGACTAGCGGGAGGTAAAACCGGGGAGCTGTTTTTT.

The chain has TRBV18 and TRBJ1-2; D is undetermined. The CDR3 is 15 amino acids. Germline V gives CDR1 KGHSH, CDR2 LQKENI. The V end lost 6 bases, the J end lost 1 base, and 15 bases lay between the germline ends. CDR3 region: CASSRTQTDNYGYTF. The CDR3 nucleotides read TGTGCCAGCTCTCGTACTCAAACAGATAACTATGGCTACACCTTC. The variable domain in full, completed from reference TRBV18 and TRBJ1-2, reads NAGVMQNPRHLVRRRGQEARLRCSPMKGHSHVYWYRQLPEEGLKFMVYLQKENIIDESGMPKERFSAEFPKEGPSILRIQQVVRGDSAAYFCASSRTQTDNYGYTFGSGTRLTVV.

The chain uses TRBV4-3 and TRBJ2-2; no clear D. CDR3 length equals 14 residues. With 3 bases removed from V and 6 bases from J, the gap between germline ends came to 11 bases. Germline V lookup: CDR1 LGHNA, CDR2 YSLEER. The CDR3 bases are TGCGCCAGCAGCCACTCTACTTGGTCCGGGGAGCTGTTTTTT. It encodes CASSHSTWSGELFF.

The rearrangement links TRBV29-1 to TRBJ1-1; 10 bases fit TRBD1. With V trimmed by 6 bases and J by 1 base, 2 bases remained unmatched. The CDR3 has 13 residues. Looked up from germline, CDR1 is SQVTM and CDR2 is ANQGSEA. The CDR3 loop is CSVGDRGNTEAFF. The CDR3, as DNA: TGCAGCGTCGGGGACAGGGGGAACACTGAAGCTTTCTTT.

The CDR3 reads CASSQERGLNTGELFF. The CDR3 region has the DNA TGCGCCAGCAGCCAAGAGAGAGGATTGAACACCGGGGAGCTGTTTTTT. The V gene is TRBV4-1, the J gene TRBJ2-2, with D unclear. Germline V gene data show CDR1 as MGHRA and CDR2 as YSYEKL. The V end was cut by 0 bases, the J end by 1 base, with 9 bases between. This CDR3 has 16 residues.

The rearrangement joins TRBV2 to TRBJ1-1, with D tentatively TRBD1 (6 bases). CDR1 and CDR2 (germline): SNHLY, FYNNEI. The CDR3 is made up of 13 amino acids. V was clipped by 3 bases and J by 4 bases, with 9 bases between them. The CDR3 here is CASSEQGSTEAFF. CDR3 DNA sequence: TGTGCCAGCAGTGAGCAGGGGAGCACTGAAGCTTTCTTT.

The chain joins TRBV27 to TRBJ2-5, with 7 positions matching TRBD1. The CDR3 is 14 residues long. Germline CDR1 and CDR2: MNHEY and SMNVEV (reference sequence). V lost 5 bases to trimming and J lost 5 bases; unmatched junction nucleotides: 8. CDR3 amino acids: CASSPQGVGETQYF. The CDR3 DNA reads as TGTGCCAGCAGTCCGCAGGGGGTAGGGGAGACCCAGTACTTC.

The chain uses TRBV18 and TRBJ2-6; 7 nucleotides match TRBD1. The CDR3 length is 16 residues. CDR1 and CDR2 (germline): KGHSH, LQKENI. V trimming: 2 bases; J trimming: 3 bases; junction bases outside the gene matches: 4. The CDR3 sequence is CASSPIGGFGANVLTF. CDR3 sequence (DNA): TGTGCCAGCTCACCAATAGGGGGCTTTGGGGCCAACGTCCTGACTTTC.

This clone was counted between two and nine times. J is TRBJ2-3 and V is TRBV29-1; 15 bases fit TRBD2. The trim removed 6 bases at V and 6 bases at J, leaving 7 bases unmatched. Germline CDR1 and CDR2: SQVTM and ANQGSEA. The CDR3 runs 15 residues. CDR3 sequence: CSVWTSGRAKDTQYF. The CDR3 bases are TGCAGCGTCTGGACTAGCGGGAGGGCCAAGGATACGCAGTATTTT.

The chain employs TRBV7-9 and TRBJ2-7; TRBD2 matches at 9 bases. V gave up 5 bases and J gave up 3 bases; unmatched junction bases: 5. CDR1 and CDR2 from the germline V gene are SEHNR and FQNEAQ (reference sequence). CDR3 length: 14 residues. CDR3 amino acids: CASSPGLANYEQYF. CDR3 nucleotide sequence: TGTGCCAGCAGCCCGGGACTAGCAAACTACGAGCAGTACTTC.

J is TRBJ1-5 and V is TRBV2; TRBD1 is a possible D gene (6 bases). CDR3 length: 14 residues. Germline assignment: CDR1 SNHLY and CDR2 FYNNEI. Trimming stripped 8 bases from V and 4 bases from J, with 15 bases between. This CDR3 is CASQGEGGNQPQHF. The CDR3 bases are TGTGCCAGCCAAGGGGAGGGGGGAAATCAGCCCCAGCATTTT.

The chain uses TRBV9 and TRBJ2-5, with TRBD2 matching over 16 bases. Germline values: CDR1 SGDLS, CDR2 YYNGEE. Trimming took 3 bases from V and 5 from J; bases not matched to a gene: 10. The CDR3 loop spans 18 amino acids. CDR3 loop: CASSAQDRGLAGGETQYF. The CDR3 nucleotides read TGTGCCAGCAGCGCTCAAGATCGGGGACTAGCGGGAGGGGAGACCCAGTACTTC.